Detailed here is one T cell receptor beta chain. Germline V gene sequence: CDR1 MDHEN, CDR2 SYDVKM. This CDR3 is built from 14 residues. Trimming at V came to 6 bases and at J to 1 base, leaving 2 bases not matched to a gene. The data stem from a study of shared clonotypes between healthy human individuals. Study-wide background: Three CD4 naive, three CD4 memory, two CD8 naive and one CD8 memory plate were used per donor.

Generated by immunoSEQ multiplex PCR, the TCRdb table keeps only in-frame clones and is missing some. The sample holds roughly 590,000 clones, around 95% seen once. Naive CD8 cells were CD45RO-negative, positively selected for CCR7, excluding terminally differentiated effector memory CD45RA+ cells. The TCR originated in a woman in her 30s in good health. The V gene is TRBV28, the J gene TRBJ2-7, with 11 positions matching TRBD1. Sequencing input: naive CD8+ T cells sorted from blood. The CDR3 sequence is CASSWDRGSYEQYF. CDR3 nucleotide sequence: TGTGCCAGCAGCTGGGACAGGGGGTCCTACGAGCAGTACTTC.